The present T cell receptor (beta chain) was sequenced within a study of identical twins. As to this clonotype: Its antigen is unidentified.

Overall study results and limits: Sequences that were out-of-frame, alpha and twin-shared displayed an excess of low generation probability.

TCRdb passed the 5' RACE reads through MiXCR, listing each CDR3 protein once. The table lists some 790,000 distinct CDR3 sequences, approximately 18% of them singletons. Separately, the same data were catalogued under a study of T cells expressing NK-cell markers.

Sequencing was performed on PBMCs. This TCR derives from a young woman in good health.

CDR3 sequence (DNA): TGTGCCAGCAGCTTAGAACCGGGCGGGACCGGTCATGAGCAGTTCTTC. It is translated as CASSLEPGGTGHEQFF. V usage is TRBV11-2 and J usage is TRBJ2-1, with a tentative D call TRBD2 (6 bases). The CDR3 length is 16 residues. V was pared by 0 bases and J by 8 bases, with 17 bases between. The germline CDR1 and CDR2 sequences are SGHAT and FQNNGV.